Included here is one T cell receptor (beta chain) sequence, with context. Its specificity is not known. This sample is part of a study of cytomegalovirus exposure and HLA in healthy donors. Overall study findings and caveats: Most observed TCR sequences were rare, whereas some public TCRs were detected in many donors. Using a false discovery rate of 0.05, a later analysis showed that approximately 16,000 TCR beta sequences were associated with HLA alleles.

Germline CDR1 reads MGHRA; CDR2 reads YSYEKL. V was pared by 0 bases and J by 4 bases, with 10 bases between. The CDR3 totals 15 residues. Primers included in the PCR were 60 Vbeta and 13 Jbeta primers. TCRdb's copy holds only in-frame clones and misses some; the assay was immunoSEQ multiplex PCR. Of 100,000 or so clones detected, more than 60% appear once; the ten largest clones hold under 2.5%. The sequence derives from a man aged 45-60 years in good health and CMV-seronegative. The sequenced sample was PBMCs. The V gene is TRBV4-1, the J gene TRBJ2-1; a possible D gene is TRBD2 (5 bases). CDR3 nucleotides: TGCGCCAGCAGCCAAGAAGAAAGGAGGTACAATGAGCAGTTCTTC. This translates into CASSQEERRYNEQFF.